The 18 T cell receptor beta chains reported below all come from one sample, sequenced in a study of response to subunit inactivated influenza vaccine. MiXCR was run by TCRdb on the RT-PCR reads, yielding one entry per CDR3 protein. The data show roughly 790,000 distinct CDR3 sequences, around 21% seen once. The sample here was PBMCs from blood, taken 4 to 6 days after vaccination. Receptor source: a man aged 50 to 59 who received an inactivated influenza vaccine.

This clonotype has a handful of counts. J is TRBJ1-1 and V is TRBV12-3 or TRBV12-4; weak D call: TRBD1 (5 bases). The CDR3 is 14 residues long. V dropped 4 bases and J dropped 0 bases, with 9 bases sitting between them. The CDR3 spells CASSSQGMNTEAFF. The CDR3 nucleotides are TGTGCCAGCAGTTCGCAGGGAATGAACACTGAAGCTTTCTTT.

This clonotype was observed a few times. The V call is TRBV29-1, the J call TRBJ2-1; D gene unclear. V was cut by 7 bases and J by 1 base, with 14 bases left in between. The CDR3 spans 14 residues. The germline V gene encodes CDR1 SQVTM and CDR2 ANQGSEA. The CDR3 region is CSGRQESSYNEQFF. The CDR3 nucleotides are TGCAGCGGCCGCCAAGAGTCGTCCTACAATGAGCAGTTCTTC.

This clonotype was picked up a small number of times. The chain links TRBV7-6 to TRBJ1-3; possible D gene TRBD1, 5 bases. CDR1 is SGHVS and CDR2 is FNYEAQ in the germline V gene. CDR3 length: 15 residues. Trimming took off 4 bases at V and 0 bases at J, with 10 bases between the two ends. The CDR3 loop is CASSSGLSSGNTIYF. As DNA, the CDR3 is TGTGCCAGCAGCTCGGGGCTAAGCTCTGGAAACACCATATATTTT.

Turning to this clonotype: A much more abundant neighbour one base away suggests this may be a read error. The genes are TRBV20-1 and TRBJ2-3, with D unclear. CDR1 and CDR2 from the germline V gene are DFQATT and SNEGSKA (reference sequence). Trimming pared 3 bases from V and 4 bases from J, leaving 2 bases between. The length of the CDR3 is 10 residues. Here the CDR3 reads CSASADTQYF. The CDR3 DNA reads as TGCAGTGCTAGCGCAGATACGCAGTATTTT.

The rearrangement joins TRBV12-3 or TRBV12-4 to TRBJ2-7; D is perhaps TRBD1 (5 bases). V shed 10 bases and J shed 1 base, with 14 bases lying between them. The CDR3 has 13 residues. The CDR3 DNA sequence: TGTGCCACCGTCGACAGTACTTCCTACGAGCAGTACTTC. Its translation: CATVDSTSYEQYF.

This chain links TRBV9 with TRBJ2-7; TRBD1 or TRBD2 may be the D gene (5 bases each). Germline V lookup: CDR1 SGDLS, CDR2 YYNGEE. The V end was cut by 4 bases, the J end by 3 bases, with 17 bases between. The CDR3 extends over 15 amino acids. CDR3 protein: CASSFDGTTDYEQYF. The CDR3, as DNA: TGTGCCAGCAGCTTCGACGGGACCACAGACTACGAGCAGTACTTC.

The chain carries TRBV12-3 or TRBV12-4 and TRBJ1-5, with 8 bases identical to TRBD1. Unmatched junction bases numbered 1, after V lost 2 bases and J lost 7 bases. The CDR3 is 13 residues long. The CDR3 DNA reads as TGTGCCAGCAGTTTACAGGGGGCCCAGCCCCAGCATTTT. It translates to CASSLQGAQPQHF.

As DNA, the CDR3 is TGTGCCAGCAGTTTATTCCGACCGGCCGAAAAACTGTTTTTT. Translation: CASSLFRPAEKLFF. This chain uses TRBV12-3 or TRBV12-4 with TRBJ1-4; D is undetermined. This CDR3 spans 14 amino acids. V dropped 2 bases and J dropped 8 bases, with 12 bases sitting between them.

The V call is TRBV20-1, the J call TRBJ2-5, with TRBD1 as a possible D gene (5 bases). The CDR3 consists of 17 residues. CDR1 is DFQATT and CDR2 is SNEGSKA in the germline V gene (reference sequence). The V end lost 0 bases, the J end lost 1 base, and 18 bases lay between the germline ends. CDR3 region: CSARDGAGPLFQETQYF. For the CDR3, the DNA is TGCAGTGCTAGAGATGGGGCAGGGCCTTTGTTCCAAGAGACCCAGTACTTC.

The V call is TRBV9, the J call TRBJ2-3; D uncertain. The V gene's germline CDR1 is SGDLS and CDR2 YYNGEE. The V end was cut by 0 bases, the J end by 0 bases, with 8 bases between. This CDR3 contains 15 residues. This chain's CDR3 is CASSVEATSTDTQYF. The CDR3 bases are TGTGCCAGCAGCGTAGAAGCGACCAGCACAGATACGCAGTATTTT. The full variable domain, rest sourced from reference TRBV9 and TRBJ2-3, is DSGVTQTPKHLITATGQRVTLRCSPRSGDLSVYWYQQSLDQGLQFLIQYYNGEERAKGNILERFSAQQFPDLHSELNLSSLELGDSALYFCASSVEATSTDTQYFGPGTRLTVL.

In this sample, this clonotype turned up a few times. The rearrangement links TRBV9 to TRBJ1-2, with 10 bases fitting TRBD1. Trimming took 0 bases from V and 4 from J; bases not matched to a gene: 3. Germline V gives CDR1 SGDLS, CDR2 YYNGEE. CDR3 length: 15 amino acids. The CDR3 DNA sequence: TGTGCCAGCAGCGTAGACCGGGACAGGGGCTATGGCTACACCTTC. This sequence encodes CASSVDRDRGYGYTF. Drawing the rest from reference TRBV9 and TRBJ1-2, the complete variable domain is DSGVTQTPKHLITATGQRVTLRCSPRSGDLSVYWYQQSLDQGLQFLIQYYNGEERAKGNILERFSAQQFPDLHSELNLSSLELGDSALYFCASSVDRDRGYGYTFGSGTRLTVV.

J is TRBJ1-1 and V is TRBV13; no reliable D call. Germline-derived CDR1 and CDR2 are PRHDT and FYEKMQ (reference sequence). V was cut by 1 base and J by 1 base, with 7 bases left in between. CDR3 length: 14 residues. This CDR3 is CASSLEEGNTEAFF. The CDR3 DNA reads as TGTGCCAGCAGCTTAGAAGAGGGGAACACTGAAGCTTTCTTT.

This clonotype was seen more than once but under ten times. CDR3 region: CASSQDETQYF. The CDR3 nucleotides read TGTGCCAGCAGCCAAGACGAGACCCAGTACTTC. This chain joins TRBV14 and TRBJ2-5, with unresolved D. This CDR3 has 11 residues. The V gene lost 0 bases and the J gene lost 5 bases, with 1 base spanning the gap. Germline V lookup: CDR1 SGHDN, CDR2 FVKESK.

The rearrangement uses TRBV10-1 and TRBJ2-2, with TRBD1 identical over 8 bases. The J segment lost 4 bases and the V segment lost 10 bases, leaving 5 bases of the junction unmatched. CDR1 is WNHNN, CDR2 SYGVQD, per germline (reference sequence). The CDR3 has 13 residues. The CDR3 DNA sequence: TGCGCCACAGGACAGGGAGGCACCGGGGAGCTGTTTTTT. Protein product: CATGQGGTGELFF.

V usage is TRBV7-9 and J usage is TRBJ2-7; the D call may be TRBD1 or TRBD2 (5 bases each). Germline V gives CDR1 SEHNR, CDR2 FQNEAQ (reference sequence). This CDR3 region has 15 residues. Trimming shortened V by 7 bases and J by 0 bases, and 16 bases separated the two germline ends. In DNA, the CDR3 is TGTGCCAGCACTGAGGGGTCAGCGAGCTCCTACGAGCAGTACTTC. Translation gives CASTEGSASSYEQYF.

V usage is TRBV7-3 and J usage is TRBJ2-1; perhaps TRBD2 as D (6 bases). V was shortened by 2 bases and J by 7 bases, with 15 bases between the two germline ends. This CDR3 is built from 15 residues. CDR1 is SGHTA, CDR2 FQGTGA, per germline. The CDR3 loop reads CASSLLAGSFNEQFF. The CDR3 region has the DNA TGTGCCAGCAGCTTACTGGCCGGGAGTTTTAATGAGCAGTTCTTC. The complete variable domain, with remaining parts taken from reference TRBV7-3 and TRBJ2-1, reads GAGVSQTPSNKVTEKGKYVELRCDPISGHTALYWYRQSLGQGPEFLIYFQGTGAADDSGLPNDRFFAVRPEGSVSTLKIQRTERGDSAVYLCASSLLAGSFNEQFFGPGTRLTVL.

The J gene is TRBJ2-3, the V gene TRBV5-1; 10 bases align to TRBD2. Germline V gene data show CDR1 as SGHRS and CDR2 as YFSETQ. Trimming at V came to 1 base and at J to 4 bases, leaving 9 bases not matched to a gene. The CDR3 spans 17 residues. The CDR3 spells CASSLPLAGGRSDTQYF. CDR3 in DNA: TGCGCCAGCAGCTTGCCCTTAGCGGGAGGCCGGTCAGATACGCAGTATTTT.

This clonotype was seen a handful of times. This sequence joins TRBV20-1 and TRBJ2-1; D possibly corresponds to TRBD1 (5 bases). Germline V gene data show CDR1 as DFQATT and CDR2 as SNEGSKA (reference sequence). This CDR3 contains 22 residues. V was trimmed by 1 base and J by 2 bases, leaving 33 bases between them. DNA for the CDR3: TGCAGTGCTAGAGGGGTCGTCCGTCAAGGGGTCGTCGAGAAGGGGACCTACAATGAGCAGTTCTTC. The encoded protein is CSARGVVRQGVVEKGTYNEQFF.